The clone carrying this TCR beta chain appeared a few times. This sample stems from a study of blood T cells in healthy people across ages. For the study at large: Per two T cells, about one barcoded beta molecule was captured through template switching.

Then a second PCR, running roughly 7 to 11 cycles, was carried out with a sample-barcoded 5' primer and a J-beta primer mix. TCRdb fed the 5' RACE reads into MiXCR, producing one record per CDR3 protein. The sample records roughly 700,000 distinct CDR3 sequences, approximately 25% being singletons. These records were also assigned to another study, of T cells of mothers and their children.

The source material was blood. The TCR was taken from a boy younger than 18 in good health.

DNA for the CDR3: TGTGCTAGTGGTTTAAGGTGGCGCACTGAAGCTTTCTTT. Encoded protein: CASGLRWRTEAFF. This chain joins TRBV12-5 and TRBJ1-1; the D is unclear. CDR1 LGHNT and CDR2 FRNRAP come from the germline V gene. Trimming cost V 3 bases and J 4 bases, with 9 bases left between them. The CDR3 is 13 amino acids. Variable domain in full (rest from reference TRBV12-5 and TRBJ1-1): DARVTQTPRHKVTEMGQEVTMRCQPILGHNTVFWYRQTMMQGLELLAYFRNRAPLDDSGMPKDRFSAEMPDATLATLKIQPSEPRDSAVYFCASGLRWRTEAFFGQGTRLTVV.